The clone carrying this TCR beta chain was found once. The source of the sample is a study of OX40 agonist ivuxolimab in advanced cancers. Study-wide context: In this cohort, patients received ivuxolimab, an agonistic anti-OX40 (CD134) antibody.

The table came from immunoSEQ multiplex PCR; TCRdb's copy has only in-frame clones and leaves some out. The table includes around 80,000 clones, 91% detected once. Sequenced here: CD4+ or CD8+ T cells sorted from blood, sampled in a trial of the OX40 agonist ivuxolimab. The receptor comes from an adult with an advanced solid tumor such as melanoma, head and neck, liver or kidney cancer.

The CDR3 DNA is TGTGCCAGCAACCCACAGGGGGCAAGCGGGGAGCTGTTTTTT. Translation: CASNPQGASGELFF. The chain is built from TRBV6-1 and TRBJ2-2; TRBD1 matches at 9 bases. This CDR3 has 14 amino acids. Germline V gene sequence: CDR1 MNHNS, CDR2 SASEGT. With V trimmed by 7 bases and J by 7 bases, 7 bases remained unmatched.